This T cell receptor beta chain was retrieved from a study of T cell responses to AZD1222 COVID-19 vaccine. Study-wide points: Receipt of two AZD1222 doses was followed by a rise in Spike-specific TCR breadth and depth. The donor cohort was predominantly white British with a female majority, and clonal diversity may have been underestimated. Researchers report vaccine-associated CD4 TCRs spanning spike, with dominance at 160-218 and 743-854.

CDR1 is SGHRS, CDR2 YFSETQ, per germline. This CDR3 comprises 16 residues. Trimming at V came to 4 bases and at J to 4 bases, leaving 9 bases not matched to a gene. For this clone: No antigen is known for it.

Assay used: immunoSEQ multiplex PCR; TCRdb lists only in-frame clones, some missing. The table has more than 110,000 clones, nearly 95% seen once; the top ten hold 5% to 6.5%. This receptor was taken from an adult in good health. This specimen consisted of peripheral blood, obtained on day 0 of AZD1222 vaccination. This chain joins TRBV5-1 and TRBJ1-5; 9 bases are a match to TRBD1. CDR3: CASSLRDRVQNQPQHF. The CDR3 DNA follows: TGCGCCAGCAGCCTACGGGACAGGGTCCAAAATCAGCCCCAGCATTTT. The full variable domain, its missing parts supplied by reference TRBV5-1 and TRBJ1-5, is KAGVTQTPRYLIKTRGQQVTLSCSPISGHRSVSWYQQTPGQGLQFLFEYFSETQRNKGNFPGRFSGRQFSNSRSEMNVSTLELGDSALYLCASSLRDRVQNQPQHFGDGTRLSIL.